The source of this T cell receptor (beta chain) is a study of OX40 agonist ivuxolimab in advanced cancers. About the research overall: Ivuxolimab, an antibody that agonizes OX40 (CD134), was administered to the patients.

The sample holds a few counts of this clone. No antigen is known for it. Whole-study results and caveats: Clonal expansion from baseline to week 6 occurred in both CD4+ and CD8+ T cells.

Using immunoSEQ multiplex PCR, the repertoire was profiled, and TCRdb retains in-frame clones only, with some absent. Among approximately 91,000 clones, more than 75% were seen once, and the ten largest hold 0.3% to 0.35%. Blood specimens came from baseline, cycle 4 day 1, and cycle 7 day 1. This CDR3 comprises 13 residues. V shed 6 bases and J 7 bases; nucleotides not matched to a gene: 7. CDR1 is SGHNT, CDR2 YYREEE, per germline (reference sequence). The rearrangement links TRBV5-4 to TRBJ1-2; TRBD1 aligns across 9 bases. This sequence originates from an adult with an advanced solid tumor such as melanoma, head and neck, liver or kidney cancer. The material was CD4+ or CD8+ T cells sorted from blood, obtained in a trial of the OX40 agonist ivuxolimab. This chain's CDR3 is CASKMTGGAGYTF. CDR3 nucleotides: TGTGCCAGCAAAATGACAGGGGGAGCTGGCTACACCTTC. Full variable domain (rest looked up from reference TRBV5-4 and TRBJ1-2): ETGVTQSPTHLIKTRGQQVTLRCSSQSGHNTVSWYQQALGQGPQFIFQYYREEENGRGNFPPRFSGLQFPNYSSELNVNALELDDSALYLCASKMTGGAGYTFGSGTRLTVV.